This T cell receptor beta chain was sequenced for a study of shared clonotypes between healthy human individuals. The study ran the assay at deep level. Libraries were prepared by immunoSEQ multiplex PCR; TCRdb keeps only in-frame clonotypes and omits some of them. The table records over a million clones, around 82% of them present only once. The germline V and J ends were trimmed by 5 bases and 6 bases, with 13 bases remaining between them. From germline, CDR1 is SGHTA and CDR2 FQGTGA. The CDR3 runs to 13 residues. Study-wide results and limits: Clonotypes not shared had lower generation probabilities than those common to all four donors. Only blood was sampled, and tissue TCR repertoires likely differ from blood ones.

This clone has just a few counts. Its antigen is still unknown. The rearrangement joins TRBV7-3 to TRBJ1-2, with D possibly TRBD1 on 5 matching bases. Sample: memory CD4+ T cells from PBMCs. Subset noted: CD45RA-negative fraction. This TCR was sampled from a man younger than 35 in good health. Some clones in this sample may be carry-over from other donors' samples. This CDR3 reads CASSGGAGDGYTF. The DNA of the CDR3 is TGTGCCAGCAGCGGCGGGGCGGGAGATGGCTACACCTTC.